Below are 25 T cell receptor beta chains sequenced from a single sample in a study of spatial heterogeneity in lung cancer (dated by TCRdb to about 2019). Preparation of the library involved 5' RACE. The sample was run on a NextSeq 500. The public reads were quality trimmed at Q25 with fastp and then assembled into clones with MiXCR by TCRdb, keeping productive beta chains. Records with the same CDR3 protein are collapsed into one entry carrying the most frequent genes and DNA. Within this sample are 75,000 or so distinct CDR3 sequences, with about 8.5% of them counted one time only. About 6.8% of the sample is taken by the ten largest. Read against the paper, the sample's time point label means: sample taken at primary tumor resection. This specimen was PBMCs, taken at surgery. All receptors derive from a male donor with early-stage non-small cell lung cancer.

This clonotype was picked up many times. The V gene is TRBV5-1, the J gene TRBJ2-5, with 7 nucleotides matching TRBD2. CDR1 is SGHRS and CDR2 is YFSETQ in the germline V gene. There are 14 residues in the CDR3. With 0 bases clipped from V and 3 bases from J, the junction kept 2 bases outside the gene matches. The CDR3 is CASSLVGLEETQYF. In DNA, the CDR3 is TGCGCCAGCAGCTTGGTAGGACTAGAAGAGACCCAGTACTTC. The entire variable domain, with the rest obtained from reference TRBV5-1 and TRBJ2-5, is as follows: KAGVTQTPRYLIKTRGQQVTLSCSPISGHRSVSWYQQTPGQGLQFLFEYFSETQRNKGNFPGRFSGRQFSNSRSEMNVSTLELGDSALYLCASSLVGLEETQYFGPGTRLLVL.

This clonotype was detected ten times or more. The rearrangement joins TRBV7-2 to TRBJ2-7; no definite D call. V dropped 5 bases and J dropped 4 bases, with 9 bases sitting between them. Looked up from germline, CDR1 is SGHTA and CDR2 is FQGNSA. The CDR3 is made up of 12 amino acids. The CDR3 reads CASSNYPYEQYF. The CDR3 DNA reads as TGTGCCAGCAGCAACTACCCATACGAGCAGTACTTC. The full variable domain, its missing parts supplied by reference TRBV7-2 and TRBJ2-7, is GAGVSQSPSNKVTEKGKDVELRCDPISGHTALYWYRQSLGQGLEFLIYFQGNSAPDKSGLPSDRFSAERTGGSVSTLTIQRTQQEDSAVYLCASSNYPYEQYFGPGTRLTVT.

This clonotype was detected only a few times. This chain connects TRBV5-5 to TRBJ2-2; 9 nucleotides match TRBD1. Per germline, CDR1 SGHKS and CDR2 YYEKEE (reference sequence). The CDR3 is 16 residues long. V gave up 3 bases and J gave up 1 base; unmatched junction bases: 4. This CDR3 reads CASSWGTGQNTGELFF. In nucleotides, the CDR3 is TGTGCCAGCAGCTGGGGGACAGGGCAGAACACCGGGGAGCTGTTTTTT.

This chain connects TRBV7-9 to TRBJ1-2; no definite D call. V was clipped by 5 bases and J by 8 bases, with 12 bases between them. Germline-derived CDR1 and CDR2 are SEHNR and FQNEAQ (reference sequence). The CDR3 has 12 residues. CDR3: CASSPAPSGYTF. The CDR3 nucleotides are TGTGCCAGCAGCCCTGCCCCTTCAGGCTACACCTTC.

The chain carries TRBV24-1 and TRBJ2-5; TRBD1 matches 8 bases. The trim removed 4 bases at V and 5 bases at J, leaving 20 bases unmatched. The CDR3 covers 19 residues. In germline, CDR1 is KGHDR, CDR2 SFDVKD. Written as DNA, the CDR3 is TGTGCCACCAGTGAGCCACGTCAGGGGGCGACACCCGCGCGCGAGACCCAGTACTTC. Amino acid sequence: CATSEPRQGATPARETQYF.

Only a few counts were recorded for this clonotype. This chain links TRBV27 with TRBJ2-1; D is ambiguous. Germline V CDR1 and CDR2: MNHEY, SMNVEV (reference sequence). The CDR3 totals 15 residues. Trimming removed 2 bases at V and 3 bases at J, with 11 bases between. DNA of the CDR3: TGTGCCAGCAGTTTAAGGGCAGAAATCTACAATGAGCAGTTCTTC. This translates into CASSLRAEIYNEQFF.

In this sample, this clonotype turned up many times. The rearrangement uses TRBV27 and TRBJ1-2; D remains unclear. Germline V gives CDR1 MNHEY, CDR2 SMNVEV (reference sequence). V lost 5 bases, J lost 2 bases, and 9 bases lay in between. The CDR3 has 13 residues. CDR3 sequence (DNA): TGTGCCAGCAGTCCTGAAGGCAACTATGGCTACACCTTC. This codes for CASSPEGNYGYTF.

This clonotype came up many times. This rearrangement joins TRBV29-1 to TRBJ2-2; a possible D gene is TRBD1 (6 bases). The CDR3 runs 14 residues. The germline gives CDR1 SQVTM, CDR2 ANQGSEA. The V end lost 5 bases, the J end lost 2 bases, and 12 bases lay between the germline ends. The CDR3 region is CSVKRDTNTGELFF. In nucleotides, the CDR3 is TGCAGCGTTAAACGGGACACCAACACCGGGGAGCTGTTTTTT.

This clonotype has at least ten counts. The rearrangement links TRBV5-4 to TRBJ1-2; 9 nucleotides align to TRBD1. The CDR3 totals 15 residues. Germline trimming cut 4 bases from V and 8 bases from J; bases unmatched to any gene: 12. The V gene's germline CDR1 is SGHNT and CDR2 YYREEE (reference sequence). This chain's CDR3 is CASSGQDRGVEGYTF. The DNA of the CDR3 is TGTGCCAGCAGCGGTCAGGACAGGGGCGTCGAAGGCTACACCTTC.

This clonotype was recorded at least ten times. The chain couples TRBV4-3 to TRBJ2-2; no clear D. Trimming removed 2 bases from V and 10 bases from J, with 14 bases in between. This CDR3 contains 14 residues. CDR1 and CDR2 (germline): LGHNA, YSLEER. The CDR3 bases are TGCGCCAGCAGCCAATCTCTAGTCGATGAGGAGCTGTTTTTT. Residues: CASSQSLVDEELFF.

This clonotype was seen ten or more times. The chain joins TRBV4-2 to TRBJ2-6, with D hard to call. V lost 6 bases and J lost 0, with 9 bases in between. This CDR3 has 15 residues. Germline V gives CDR1 LGHNA, CDR2 YNFKEQ. The CDR3 here is CASRRLFSGANVLTF. The CDR3 nucleotides read TGTGCCAGCAGACGACTGTTCTCTGGGGCCAACGTCCTGACTTTC.

This clonotype was observed at least ten times. This sequence joins TRBV4-1 and TRBJ1-1; D may be TRBD1 (5 bases). V was trimmed by 5 bases and J by 5 bases, leaving 12 bases between them. This CDR3 is built from 13 residues. From germline, CDR1 is MGHRA and CDR2 YSYEKL. CDR3 sequence reads: CASSYDRWTEAFF. Here the CDR3 DNA reads TGCGCCAGCAGCTACGACAGATGGACTGAAGCTTTCTTT.

This clonotype was counted at least ten times. V gene TRBV2 combines with J gene TRBJ2-3; TRBD2 matches at 10 bases. Germline values: CDR1 SNHLY, CDR2 FYNNEI. The CDR3 is 15 amino acids. V lost 6 bases, J lost 2 bases, and 5 bases stayed unmatched. CDR3 residues: CASRQREGYTDTQYF. The CDR3 coding sequence is TGTGCCAGCAGACAGCGGGAGGGATACACAGATACGCAGTATTTT.

The gene calls are TRBV7-8 and TRBJ2-1; 7 bases agree with TRBD1. CDR3 length: 14 amino acids. Germline values: CDR1 SGHVS, CDR2 FQNEAQ. Trimming cost V 5 bases and J 3 bases; bases outside gene matches: 4. CDR3 sequence reads: CASSQRTGYNEQFF. Here the CDR3 DNA reads TGTGCCAGCAGCCAACGGACAGGCTACAATGAGCAGTTCTTC.

This clonotype was counted a few times. The rearrangement joins TRBV5-1 to TRBJ2-1; 10 bases agree with TRBD1. Per the germline V gene, CDR1 is SGHRS and CDR2 is YFSETQ. The CDR3 has 15 amino acids. The junction had 7 bases not matched to a gene; V was cut back by 5 bases and J by 5 bases. For the CDR3, the DNA is TGCGCCAGCAGTTCCGACAGGGGGCGGAACAATGAGCAGTTCTTC. Translated, it gives CASSSDRGRNNEQFF.

This clonotype is medium-sized within its sample. V usage is TRBV4-1 and J usage is TRBJ2-7, with D perhaps TRBD2 (6 bases). CDR3 length: 15 amino acids. Per germline, CDR1 MGHRA and CDR2 YSYEKL. V gave up 2 bases and J gave up 3 bases, with 14 bases separating them. In nucleotides, the CDR3 is TGCGCCAGCAGCCAATCGCAGGCGGGGAGCTACGAGCAGTACTTC. This translates into CASSQSQAGSYEQYF.

This clonotype was counted between two and nine times. The chain has TRBV4-2 and TRBJ1-5; the D gene is possibly TRBD1 (5 bases). The CDR3 contains 14 residues. V shed 4 bases and J shed 4 bases, with 11 bases lying between them. Germline CDR1 reads LGHNA; CDR2 reads YNFKEQ. CDR3 sequence: CASSPQEGNQPQHF. CDR3 nucleotides: TGTGCCAGCAGCCCTCAGGAGGGGAATCAGCCCCAGCATTTT.

This sequence joins TRBV6-2 or TRBV6-3 and TRBJ2-1; 10 nucleotides match TRBD2. Trimming cost V 0 bases and J 7 bases; bases outside gene matches: 12. The CDR3 is 18 residues long. In germline, CDR1 is MNHEY, CDR2 SVGEGT. This chain's CDR3 is CASSYSMQREGQRNEQFF. The CDR3 nucleotides are TGTGCCAGCAGTTACTCGATGCAGCGGGAGGGCCAGAGGAATGAGCAGTTCTTC.

This clonotype was recorded a few times. The DNA for the CDR3 is TGCGCCAGCAGCTTGGCGGCAGGGGGTTACTACGAGCAGTACTTC. Protein product: CASSLAAGGYYEQYF. The chain uses TRBV5-1 and TRBJ2-7; 7 bases are a match to TRBD1. This CDR3 is built from 15 residues. Germline V lookup: CDR1 SGHRS, CDR2 YFSETQ. Trimming at V came to 0 bases and at J to 3 bases, leaving 6 bases not matched to a gene. Full variable domain (missing parts from reference TRBV5-1 and TRBJ2-7): KAGVTQTPRYLIKTRGQQVTLSCSPISGHRSVSWYQQTPGQGLQFLFEYFSETQRNKGNFPGRFSGRQFSNSRSEMNVSTLELGDSALYLCASSLAAGGYYEQYFGPGTRLTVT.

This clonotype was counted between two and nine times. This sequence joins TRBV12-3 or TRBV12-4 and TRBJ2-1, with D possibly being TRBD2 (6 bases). The CDR3 is 15 residues long. The ends were cut back, 8 bases at V and 0 bases at J, with 14 bases in the middle. This CDR3 is CASLGRLSSYNEQFF. CDR3 bases: TGTGCCAGCCTCGGGAGACTAAGCTCCTACAATGAGCAGTTCTTC.

This clonotype was observed many times. The chain uses TRBV4-1 and TRBJ1-5, with a weak D call TRBD1 (5 bases). Trimming cost V 1 base and J 5 bases, with 18 bases left between them. The germline V gene has CDR1 MGHRA and CDR2 YSYEKL. This CDR3 contains 17 residues. Here the CDR3 DNA reads TGCGCCAGCAGCCAAGCAAACCGGGACCTGGCCCATCAGCCCCAGCATTTT. It is translated as CASSQANRDLAHQPQHF.

This clonotype occurred a few times. CDR3 sequence reads: CASRRTTGSGNTIYF. CDR3 bases: TGTGCCAGCAGACGGACGACAGGATCAGGAAACACCATATATTTT. This chain links TRBV6-5 with TRBJ1-3; D might be TRBD1 (6 bases). CDR1 and CDR2 from the germline V gene are MNHEY and SVGAGI. Trimming removed 6 bases at V and 4 bases at J, with 16 bases between. The CDR3 consists of 15 residues.

This clonotype was observed many times. This rearrangement joins TRBV7-9 to TRBJ1-1, with D perhaps TRBD1 (6 bases). The CDR3 runs to 14 residues. CDR1 SEHNR and CDR2 FQNEAQ come from the germline V gene (reference sequence). Trimming pared 1 base from V and 3 bases from J, leaving 9 bases between. The CDR3 bases are TGTGCCAGCAGCTTAGAAACAGGGTACACTGAAGCTTTCTTT. It encodes CASSLETGYTEAFF. Full variable domain (remainder filled in from reference TRBV7-9 and TRBJ1-1): DTGVSQNPRHKITKRGQNVTFRCDPISEHNRLYWYRQTLGQGPEFLTYFQNEAQLEKSRLLSDRFSAERPKGSFSTLEIQRTEQGDSAMYLCASSLETGYTEAFFGQGTRLTVV.

This chain links TRBV12-3 or TRBV12-4 with TRBJ1-5, with TRBD1 identical over 7 bases. The CDR3 has 13 amino acids. V lost 5 bases to trimming and J lost 7 bases; unmatched junction nucleotides: 5. The CDR3 region is CASSTGVRQPQHF. The CDR3 DNA is TGTGCCAGCAGTACAGGGGTGAGACAGCCCCAGCATTTT.

This clonotype was recorded many times. V and J are TRBV5-6 and TRBJ2-3; TRBD2 matches 10 bases. V was pared by 4 bases and J by 8 bases, with 13 bases of the junction left unmatched. Germline loops: CDR1 SGHDT, CDR2 YYEEEE. This CDR3 spans 16 amino acids. The CDR3 DNA is TGTGCCAGCAGCAGCGCCCTAGCGGGAGTAGAGGGTACGCAGTATTTT. Its translation: CASSSALAGVEGTQYF.